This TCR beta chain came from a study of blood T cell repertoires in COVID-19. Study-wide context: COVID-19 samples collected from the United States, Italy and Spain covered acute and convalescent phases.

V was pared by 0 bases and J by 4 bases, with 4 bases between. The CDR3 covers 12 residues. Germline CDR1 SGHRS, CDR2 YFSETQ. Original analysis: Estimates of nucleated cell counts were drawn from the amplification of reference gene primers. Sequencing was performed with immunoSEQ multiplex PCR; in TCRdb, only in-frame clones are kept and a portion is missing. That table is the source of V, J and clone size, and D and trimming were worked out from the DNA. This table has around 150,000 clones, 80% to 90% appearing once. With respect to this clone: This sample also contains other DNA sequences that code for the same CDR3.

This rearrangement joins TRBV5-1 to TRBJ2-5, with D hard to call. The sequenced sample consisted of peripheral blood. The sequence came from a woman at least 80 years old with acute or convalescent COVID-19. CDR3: CASSLALETQYF. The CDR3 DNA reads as TGCGCCAGCAGCTTGGCCTTAGAGACCCAGTACTTC.